Sequencing of this T cell receptor (beta chain) was carried out in a study of T cell responses to AZD1222 COVID-19 vaccine. Points from the study as a whole: In a largely white British group with more females than males, clonal diversity was possibly underestimated.

The CDR3 is made up of 14 amino acids. Germline V lookup: CDR1 LNHDA, CDR2 SQIVND (reference sequence). V was clipped by 3 bases and J by 7 bases; unmatched bases: 3. Assay: immunoSEQ multiplex PCR; the TCRdb copy retains only in-frame clones and omits some. The table has tens of thousands of clones, around 89% seen once; the top ten hold over 7.5%. A note on this clone: Its antigen is still unknown.

Specimen: peripheral blood, collected on day 0 of AZD1222 vaccination. The genes are TRBV19 and TRBJ2-1, with 10 nucleotides matching TRBD1. This receptor was obtained from an adult in good health. The CDR3 nucleotides read TGTGCCAGTAGTATTGACAGGGGGCTGAATGAGCAGTTCTTC. This encodes CASSIDRGLNEQFF.